This TCR beta chain stems from a study of T cell changes during pregnancy in multiple sclerosis. The V end lost 6 bases, the J end lost 7 bases, and 10 bases lay between the germline ends. Germline lookup yields CDR1 MNHNY and CDR2 SVGAGI (reference sequence). This CDR3 comprises 11 residues. Method: immunoSEQ multiplex PCR; TCRdb's copy keeps in-frame clones and lacks some. This table holds around 44,000 clones, around 93% found once. This clone has only one observation. J is TRBJ2-7 and V is TRBV6-6, with no clear D. The material was CD8+ T cells from peripheral blood mononuclear cells, obtained in the third trimester of pregnancy. This TCR was sampled from a female donor with multiple sclerosis, enrolled in a pregnancy study. CDR3 DNA: TGTGCCAGCAGGCGATCTCGGGAGCAGTACTTC. Translated, it gives CASRRSREQYF.